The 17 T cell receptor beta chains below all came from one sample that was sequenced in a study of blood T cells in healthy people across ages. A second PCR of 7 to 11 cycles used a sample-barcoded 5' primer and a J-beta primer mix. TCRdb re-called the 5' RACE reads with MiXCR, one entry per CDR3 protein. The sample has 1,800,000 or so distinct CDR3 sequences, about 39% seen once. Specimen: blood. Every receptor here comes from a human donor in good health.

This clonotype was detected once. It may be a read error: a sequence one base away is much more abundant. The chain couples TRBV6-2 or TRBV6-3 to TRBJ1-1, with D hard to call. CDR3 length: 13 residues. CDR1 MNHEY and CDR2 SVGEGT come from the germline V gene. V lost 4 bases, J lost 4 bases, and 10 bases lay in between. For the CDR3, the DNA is TGTGCCAGCAGTTCCAGGAGGCCCACTGAAGCTTTCTTT. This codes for CASSSRRPTEAFF.

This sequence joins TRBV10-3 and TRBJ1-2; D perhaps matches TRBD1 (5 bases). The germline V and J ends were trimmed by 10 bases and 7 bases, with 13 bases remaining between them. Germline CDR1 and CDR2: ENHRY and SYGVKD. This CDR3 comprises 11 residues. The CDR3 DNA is TGTGCCACTACGGGGGGTGTTGGCTACACCTTC. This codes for CATTGGVGYTF.

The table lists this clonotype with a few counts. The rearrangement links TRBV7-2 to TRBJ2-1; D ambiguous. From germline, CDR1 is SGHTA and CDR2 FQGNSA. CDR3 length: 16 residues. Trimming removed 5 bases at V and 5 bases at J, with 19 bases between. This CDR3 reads CASSQNWWSVHNEQFF. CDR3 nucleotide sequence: TGTGCCAGCAGCCAAAACTGGTGGTCCGTACACAATGAGCAGTTCTTC.

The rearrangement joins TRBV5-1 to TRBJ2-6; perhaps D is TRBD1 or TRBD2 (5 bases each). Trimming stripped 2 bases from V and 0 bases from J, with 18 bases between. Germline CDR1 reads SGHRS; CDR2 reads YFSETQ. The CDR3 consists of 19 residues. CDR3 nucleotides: TGCGCCAGCAGCTTAAACCCCCGGGGCCCAACCTCTGGGGCCAACGTCCTGACTTTC. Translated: CASSLNPRGPTSGANVLTF.

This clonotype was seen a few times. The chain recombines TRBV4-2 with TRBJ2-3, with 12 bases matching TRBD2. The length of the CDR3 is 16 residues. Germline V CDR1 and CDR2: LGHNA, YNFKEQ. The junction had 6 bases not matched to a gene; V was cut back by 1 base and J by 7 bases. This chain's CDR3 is CASSQGLAGDEYTQYF. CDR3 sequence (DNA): TGTGCCAGCAGCCAAGGACTAGCGGGGGACGAATATACGCAGTATTTT.

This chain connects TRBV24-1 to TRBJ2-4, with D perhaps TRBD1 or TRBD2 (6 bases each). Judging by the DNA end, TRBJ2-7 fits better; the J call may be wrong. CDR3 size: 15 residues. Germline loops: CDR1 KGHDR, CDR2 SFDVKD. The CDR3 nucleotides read TGTGCCACCAGTGAAGCGACGGGGGCGGGATACGAGCAGTACTTC. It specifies CATSEATGAGYEQYF.

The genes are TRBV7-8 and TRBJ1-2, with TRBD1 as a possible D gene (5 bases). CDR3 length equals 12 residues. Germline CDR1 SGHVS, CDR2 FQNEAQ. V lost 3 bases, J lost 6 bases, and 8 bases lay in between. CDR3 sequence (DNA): TGTGCCAGCAGCTTCGGGGCCCATGGCTACACCTTC. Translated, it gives CASSFGAHGYTF.

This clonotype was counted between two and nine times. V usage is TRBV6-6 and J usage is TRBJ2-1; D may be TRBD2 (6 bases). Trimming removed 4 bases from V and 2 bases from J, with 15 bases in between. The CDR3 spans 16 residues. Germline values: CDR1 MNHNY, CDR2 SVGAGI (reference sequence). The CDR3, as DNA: TGTGCCAGCAGTTCCTCCGCGGGGAAGGCCTACAATGAGCAGTTCTTC. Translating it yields CASSSSAGKAYNEQFF.

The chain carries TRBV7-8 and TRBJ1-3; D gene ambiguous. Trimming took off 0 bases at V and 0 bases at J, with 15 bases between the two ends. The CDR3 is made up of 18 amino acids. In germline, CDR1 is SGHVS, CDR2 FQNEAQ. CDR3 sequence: CASSLAAPVAGSGNTIYF. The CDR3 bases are TGTGCCAGCAGCTTAGCGGCCCCCGTGGCAGGCTCTGGAAACACCATATATTTT.

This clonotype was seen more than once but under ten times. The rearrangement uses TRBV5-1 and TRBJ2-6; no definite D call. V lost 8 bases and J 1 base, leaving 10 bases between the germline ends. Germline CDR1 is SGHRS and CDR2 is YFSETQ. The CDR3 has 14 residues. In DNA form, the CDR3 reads TGCGCCAGTGACTCCAAATCTGGGGCCAACGTCCTGACTTTC. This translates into CASDSKSGANVLTF.

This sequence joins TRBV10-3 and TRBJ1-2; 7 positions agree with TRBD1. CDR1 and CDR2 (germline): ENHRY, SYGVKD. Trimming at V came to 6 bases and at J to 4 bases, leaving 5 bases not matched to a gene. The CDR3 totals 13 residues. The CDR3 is CAIRPQGIYGYTF. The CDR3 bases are TGTGCCATCAGACCACAGGGGATCTATGGCTACACCTTC.

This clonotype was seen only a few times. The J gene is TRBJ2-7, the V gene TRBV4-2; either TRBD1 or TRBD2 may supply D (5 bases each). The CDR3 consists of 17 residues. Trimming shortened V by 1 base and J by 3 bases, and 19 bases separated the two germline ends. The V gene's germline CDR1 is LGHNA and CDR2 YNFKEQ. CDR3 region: CASSQVDAPGTGYEQYF. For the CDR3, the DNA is TGTGCCAGCAGCCAAGTTGACGCCCCAGGGACGGGCTACGAGCAGTACTTC.

The CDR3 DNA is TGTGCCAGCAGTGAATTTAAGGGGGCTAATGAGCAGTTCTTC. Protein sequence: CASSEFKGANEQFF. V usage is TRBV6-1 and J usage is TRBJ2-1, with TRBD1 matching 7 bases. The CDR3 covers 14 residues. Germline CDR1 is MNHNS and CDR2 is SASEGT. J lost 7 bases, V lost 2 bases, and 5 bases had no gene match.

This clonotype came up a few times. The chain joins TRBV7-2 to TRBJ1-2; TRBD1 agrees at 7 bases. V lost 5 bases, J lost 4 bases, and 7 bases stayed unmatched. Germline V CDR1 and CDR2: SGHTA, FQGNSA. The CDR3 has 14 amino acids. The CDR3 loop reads CASSLPGQFYGYTF. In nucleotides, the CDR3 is TGTGCCAGCAGCCTGCCGGGACAGTTCTATGGCTACACCTTC.

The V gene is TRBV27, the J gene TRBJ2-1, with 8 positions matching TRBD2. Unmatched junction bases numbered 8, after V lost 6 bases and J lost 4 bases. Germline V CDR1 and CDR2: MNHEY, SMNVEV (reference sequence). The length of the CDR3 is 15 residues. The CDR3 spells CASSPPGLVYNEQFF. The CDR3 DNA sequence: TGTGCCAGCAGCCCTCCGGGACTAGTTTACAATGAGCAGTTCTTC.

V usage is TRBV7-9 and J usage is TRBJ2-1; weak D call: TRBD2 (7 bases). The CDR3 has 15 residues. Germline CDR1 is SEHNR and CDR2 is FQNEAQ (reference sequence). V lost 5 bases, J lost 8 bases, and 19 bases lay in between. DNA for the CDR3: TGTGCCAGCAGCCTAAGGGAGGGGGGGCACGATGAGCAGTTCTTC. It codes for CASSLREGGHDEQFF.

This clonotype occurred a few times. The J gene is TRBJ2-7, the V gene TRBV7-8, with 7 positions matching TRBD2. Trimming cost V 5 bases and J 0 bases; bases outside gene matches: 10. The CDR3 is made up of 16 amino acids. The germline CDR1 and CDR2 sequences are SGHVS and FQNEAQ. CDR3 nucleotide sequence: TGTGCCAGCAGCCAAACGGGGCGGGGGAGCTCCTACGAGCAGTACTTC. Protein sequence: CASSQTGRGSSYEQYF.